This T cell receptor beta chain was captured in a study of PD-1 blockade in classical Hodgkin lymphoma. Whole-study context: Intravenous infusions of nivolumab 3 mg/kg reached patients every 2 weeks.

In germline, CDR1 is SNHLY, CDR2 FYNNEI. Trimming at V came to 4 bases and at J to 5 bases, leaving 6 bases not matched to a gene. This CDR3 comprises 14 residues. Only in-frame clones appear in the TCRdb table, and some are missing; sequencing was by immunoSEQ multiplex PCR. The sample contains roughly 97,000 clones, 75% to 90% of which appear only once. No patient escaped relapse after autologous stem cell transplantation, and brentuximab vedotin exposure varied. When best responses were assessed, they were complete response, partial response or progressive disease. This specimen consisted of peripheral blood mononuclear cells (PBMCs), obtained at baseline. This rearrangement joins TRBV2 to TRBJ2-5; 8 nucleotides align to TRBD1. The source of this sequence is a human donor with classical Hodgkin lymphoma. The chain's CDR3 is CASSGQGAGETQYF. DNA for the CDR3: TGTGCCAGCAGTGGGCAGGGGGCGGGGGAGACCCAGTACTTC.